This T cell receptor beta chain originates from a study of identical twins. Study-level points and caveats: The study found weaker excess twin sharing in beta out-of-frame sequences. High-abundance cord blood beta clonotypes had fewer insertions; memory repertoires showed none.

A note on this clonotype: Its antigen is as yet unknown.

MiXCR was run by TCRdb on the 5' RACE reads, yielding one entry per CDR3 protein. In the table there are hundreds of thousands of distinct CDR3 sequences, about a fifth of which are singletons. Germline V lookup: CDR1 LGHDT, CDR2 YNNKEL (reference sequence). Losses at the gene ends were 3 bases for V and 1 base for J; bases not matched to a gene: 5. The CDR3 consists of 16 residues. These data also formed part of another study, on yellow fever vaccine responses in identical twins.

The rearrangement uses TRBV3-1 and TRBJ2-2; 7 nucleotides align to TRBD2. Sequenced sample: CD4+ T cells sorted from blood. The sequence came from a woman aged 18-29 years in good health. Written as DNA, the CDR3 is TGTGCCAGCAGCCATCGTATAGCGGGGAACACCGGGGAGCTGTTTTTT. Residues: CASSHRIAGNTGELFF.